One and the same sample provided the 15 T cell receptor beta chains below, sequenced in a study of beta chain features in type 1 diabetes. Every bit of the isolated RNA underwent reverse transcription, so sequencing read expressed TCRB transcripts. Sequencing was performed with immunoSEQ multiplex PCR; in TCRdb, only in-frame clones are kept and a portion is missing. The sample consists of 330,000 or so clones, less than 20% of them appearing once. The sample consisted of naive CD4+ T cells from blood. The receptor source for this set is a woman between 18 and 29 years old in good health.

This chain joins TRBV5-4 and TRBJ2-3; tentatively, D is TRBD2 (6 bases). V was pared by 2 bases and J by 0 bases, with 10 bases between. CDR1 is SGHNT, CDR2 YYREEE, per germline (reference sequence). This CDR3 is 15 amino acids long. CDR3 loop: CASSFFGRSTDTQYF. CDR3 in DNA: TGTGCCAGCAGCTTCTTTGGGAGGAGCACAGATACGCAGTATTTT.

The chain couples TRBV10-3 to TRBJ1-5; D gene uncertain. Trimming took 3 bases from V and 2 from J, leaving 2 bases between them. The germline gives CDR1 ENHRY, CDR2 SYGVKD. This CDR3 is built from 12 residues. The chain's CDR3 is CAISDGNQPQHF. The CDR3 DNA follows: TGTGCCATCAGTGACGGCAATCAGCCCCAGCATTTT.

This clone came up a few times. The rearrangement links TRBV25-1 to TRBJ2-1; D may be TRBD2 (6 bases). This CDR3 spans 16 amino acids. The germline V and J ends were trimmed by 5 bases and 5 bases, with 19 bases remaining between them. The V gene's germline CDR1 is MGHDK and CDR2 SYGVNS. CDR3 nucleotides: TGTGCCAGCAGTTCCCACAGTGGGAGGCCCCACAATGAGCAGTTCTTC. It yields the protein CASSSHSGRPHNEQFF.

This clone occurred a few times. The chain employs TRBV4-2 and TRBJ2-5; 11 nucleotides match TRBD2. The CDR3 has 16 amino acids. J lost 5 bases, V lost 0 bases, and 5 bases had no gene match. Germline lookup yields CDR1 LGHNA and CDR2 YNFKEQ. This CDR3 is CASSQESLAGGETQYF. As DNA, the CDR3 is TGTGCCAGCAGCCAAGAGAGTTTAGCGGGGGGGGAGACCCAGTACTTC.

The J gene is TRBJ1-2, the V gene TRBV4-1; a possible D gene is TRBD1 (5 bases). Germline V lookup: CDR1 MGHRA, CDR2 YSYEKL. CDR3 length: 18 residues. V lost 1 base to trimming and J lost 1 base, with 19 bases between them. DNA of the CDR3: TGCGCCAGCAGCCAAGGGGCCAGACAGAAGAAAAGTAACTATGGCTACACCTTC. This translates into CASSQGARQKKSNYGYTF.

This rearrangement joins TRBV11-2 to TRBJ1-1, with D possibly matching TRBD1 (5 bases). Germline V lookup: CDR1 SGHAT, CDR2 FQNNGV. The V end was cut by 7 bases, the J end by 9 bases, with 15 bases between. The CDR3 is 12 residues long. As DNA, the CDR3 is TGTGCCAGCACCCTTGGAAGACAGAAAGCTTTCTTT. The encoded protein is CASTLGRQKAFF.

V is TRBV2 and J is TRBJ2-1; 11 positions agree with TRBD2. Germline V gene data show CDR1 as SNHLY and CDR2 as FYNNEI. The CDR3 is 15 residues long. Trimming removed 8 bases from V and 5 bases from J; junction bases left unmatched: 8. CDR3 sequence reads: CASVAQLAGDNEQFF. CDR3 DNA sequence: TGTGCCAGCGTGGCTCAACTAGCGGGAGACAATGAGCAGTTCTTC.

V gene TRBV10-3 combines with J gene TRBJ1-1; D possibly corresponds to TRBD1 (6 bases). The germline CDR1 and CDR2 sequences are ENHRY and SYGVKD. The CDR3 is 13 amino acids. The ends were cut back, 11 bases at V and 3 bases at J, with 16 bases in the middle. The CDR3 spells CAFKENRDTEAFF. CDR3 nucleotides: TGTGCCTTCAAGGAAAACAGGGACACTGAAGCTTTCTTT.

The chain combines TRBV5-1 with TRBJ2-7; weak D call: TRBD1 (5 bases). Looked up from germline, CDR1 is SGHRS and CDR2 is YFSETQ. This CDR3 is 13 amino acids long. Deletions cut 4 bases from V and 3 bases from J, with 11 bases between. For the CDR3, the DNA is TGCGCCAGCAGCACTGGGGCCGGCTACGAGCAGTACTTC. This encodes CASSTGAGYEQYF.

This clone was seen a few times. V is TRBV4-2 and J is TRBJ2-3, with 9 bases that match TRBD2. Germline CDR1 is LGHNA and CDR2 is YNFKEQ. With V trimmed by 1 base and J by 1 base, 3 bases remained unmatched. This CDR3 has 16 amino acids. The CDR3 region is CASSQATSGRTDTQYF. CDR3 in DNA: TGTGCCAGCAGCCAAGCGACTAGCGGCCGCACAGATACGCAGTATTTT.

This clone was observed a single time. CDR3 loop: CAWMGRRRAEGNTIYF. DNA of the CDR3: TGTGCCTGGATGGGTCGCCGCAGGGCTGAAGGAAACACCATATATTTT. This rearrangement joins TRBV30 to TRBJ1-3; maybe TRBD1 (5 bases). V shed 4 bases and J shed 4 bases, with 20 bases lying between them. Germline V CDR1 and CDR2: GTSNPN, SVGIG (reference sequence). The CDR3 covers 16 residues.

The sample holds a few counts of this clone. This chain joins TRBV4-1 and TRBJ2-3; D is ambiguous. Trimming shortened V by 6 bases and J by 0 bases, and 4 bases separated the two germline ends. The CDR3 has 12 amino acids. Germline CDR1 is MGHRA and CDR2 is YSYEKL. The chain's CDR3 is CASRESTDTQYF. In DNA form, the CDR3 reads TGCGCCAGCAGGGAGAGCACAGATACGCAGTATTTT.

The table lists this clone with a few counts. The rearrangement uses TRBV5-1 and TRBJ2-5; TRBD1 matches 9 bases. The CDR3 is made up of 14 amino acids. Trimming at V came to 4 bases and at J to 4 bases, leaving 5 bases not matched to a gene. Germline V CDR1 and CDR2: SGHRS, YFSETQ. CDR3 coding DNA: TGCGCCAGCAGCACTACAGGGGGCATAGAGACCCAGTACTTC. It yields the protein CASSTTGGIETQYF.

This rearrangement joins TRBV7-9 to TRBJ1-1; D is undetermined. From germline, CDR1 is SEHNR and CDR2 FQNEAQ (reference sequence). Between the trimmed V and J ends, which lost 10 bases and 5 bases, there was a span of 26 bases. This CDR3 is built from 16 residues. The CDR3 here is CATSMAGRGLRTEAFF. The CDR3 DNA reads as TGTGCCACCTCAATGGCAGGCCGGGGTTTAAGGACTGAAGCTTTCTTT.

The chain couples TRBV30 to TRBJ2-5, with 8 bases fitting TRBD2. With 4 bases clipped from V and 2 bases from J, the junction kept 3 bases outside the gene matches. This CDR3 contains 13 residues. Germline V lookup: CDR1 GTSNPN, CDR2 SVGIG (reference sequence). CDR3 DNA: TGTGCCTGGACAAGACTAGCGCAAGAGACCCAGTACTTC. Protein sequence: CAWTRLAQETQYF.